The T cell receptor beta chain under discussion was sequenced for a study of persistence of HIV-infected CD4 T cells. On this clone: Antigen unknown.

The libraries were made with immunoSEQ version 4 in survey mode. Sequenced by immunoSEQ multiplex PCR; TCRdb stores in-frame clones only, minus some. Of tens of thousands of clones listed, 80% to 90% were seen once; the top ten hold more than 15%. The stimulus was an HIV-1 Gag 15-mer peptide pool, 0.85 to 1 ug/peptide/mL. Memory cells lacking CD40L and CD69 with high CD45RO were sorted. Germline V gene data show CDR1 as MGHDK and CDR2 as SYGVNS. This CDR3 is built from 16 residues. The V segment lost 2 bases and the J segment 6 bases; nucleotides outside the gene matches: 7. Sequencing used CD4+ T cells sorted from PBMCs after approximately 20-hour stimulation, obtained from a patient who received antiretroviral therapy. The TCR originated in an adult woman with HIV who was CMV-seropositive. The chain has TRBV25-1 and TRBJ1-6; 7 bases line up with TRBD1. The CDR3: CASSEPEQGTNSPLHF. CDR3 in DNA: TGTGCCAGCAGTGAACCCGAACAGGGGACTAATTCACCCCTCCACTTT.